This TCR beta chain was sequenced for a study of identical twins. TCRdb called the 5' RACE reads again in MiXCR, with one record for every CDR3 protein. This repertoire shows 240,000 or so distinct CDR3 sequences, around 7% found once; its top ten account for 3.5% to 4%. This clonotype was counted ten times or more. Its target is not known. V lost 6 bases and J 6 bases, leaving 15 bases between the germline ends. From germline, CDR1 is DFQATT and CDR2 SNEGSKA (reference sequence). This CDR3 is built from 14 residues. Study conclusions and caveats: Insertion counts were lower in abundant cord blood beta clonotypes, a trend that memory repertoires did not show. Part of the zero-insertion signal could reflect confounding by invariant MAIT and iNKT cells.

This sample was shared with a second study, whose subject was yellow fever vaccine responses in identical twins.

The chain couples TRBV20-1 to TRBJ1-6; a weak D match, TRBD1 (6 bases). The origin of this receptor is a woman aged 18-29 years in good health. The sample was memory (CD45RO+) T cells sorted from blood. CDR3 amino acids: CSAPRQESNSPLHF. The CDR3 nucleotides are TGCAGTGCCCCTCGACAGGAATCTAATTCACCCCTCCACTTT.